This T cell receptor (beta chain) was sequenced during a study of blood T cell repertoires in COVID-19. Source study methods: Estimates of nucleated cell counts were drawn from the amplification of reference gene primers. Using immunoSEQ multiplex PCR, the repertoire was profiled, and TCRdb retains in-frame clones only, with some absent. V and J calls and clone size are given by that table; D and trimming were obtained from the DNA. The sample has 95,000 to 150,000 clones; just over 85% are singletons. The length of the CDR3 is 16 residues. Trimming cost V 1 base and J 9 bases; bases outside gene matches: 4. CDR1 and CDR2 from the germline V gene are MNHEY and SVGAGI.

This sequence was found in a woman in her forties or fifties with active or convalescent COVID-19. Sequenced sample: peripheral blood. This chain links TRBV6-5 with TRBJ2-1, with 15 bases that match TRBD2. CDR3 protein: CASSYWTSGRVTEQFF. The CDR3 DNA reads as TGTGCCAGCAGTTACTGGACTAGCGGGAGGGTGACTGAGCAGTTCTTC.